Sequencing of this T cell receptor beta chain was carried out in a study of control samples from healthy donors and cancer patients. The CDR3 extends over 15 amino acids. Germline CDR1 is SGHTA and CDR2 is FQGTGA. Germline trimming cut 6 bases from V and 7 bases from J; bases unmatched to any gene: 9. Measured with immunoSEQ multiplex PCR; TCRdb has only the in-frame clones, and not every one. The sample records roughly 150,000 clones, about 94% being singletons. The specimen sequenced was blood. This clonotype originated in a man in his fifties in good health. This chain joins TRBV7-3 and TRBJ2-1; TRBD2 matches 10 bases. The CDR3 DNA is TGTGCCAGCAGACCTAAGCGGGAGGGAGGGAATGAGCAGTTCTTC. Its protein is CASRPKREGGNEQFF.